This T cell receptor (beta chain) was sequenced in a study of identical twins. The V end lost 5 bases, the J end lost 2 bases, and 17 bases lay between the germline ends. The CDR3 covers 16 residues. Germline CDR1 and CDR2: SEHNR and FQNEAQ (reference sequence). Healthy Caucasians provided all donations. The sample holds many counts of this clonotype. What it recognizes is unknown. Findings of the study overall: Low generation-probability sequences were in excess among twin-shared out-of-frame alpha sequences. One should note that invariant MAIT and iNKT cells could partly confound zero-insertion analyses.

Addition of a universal primer site occurred through template switching, and cDNA carried unique molecular identifiers. MiXCR, run by TCRdb on the 5' RACE reads, gives a single entry per CDR3 protein. The sample gives fewer than 250,000 distinct CDR3 sequences, 5.5% to 8% of which show up once; approximately 3.7% is in the top ten. These records were also assigned to another study, of yellow fever vaccine responses in identical twins.

The chain recombines TRBV7-9 with TRBJ2-3, with D tentatively TRBD2 (5 bases). The source is a woman younger than 30 in good health. The sequencing sample was made of memory (CD45RO+) T cells sorted from blood. CDR3 protein: CASSPSGILNTDTQYF. Written as DNA, the CDR3 is TGTGCCAGCAGCCCATCCGGGATCCTAAACACAGATACGCAGTATTTT.